This T cell receptor beta chain was profiled in a study of T cell responses to AZD1222 COVID-19 vaccine. Findings and caveats of the study: Unmutated variant regions are reportedly targeted by nearly half of spike-specific TCRs. Researchers report vaccine-associated CD4 TCRs spanning spike, with dominance at 160-218 and 743-854.

V was clipped by 1 base and J by 3 bases, with 10 bases between them. CDR3 length: 15 residues. The germline V gene encodes CDR1 MNHNS and CDR2 SASEGT. Assay: immunoSEQ multiplex PCR; the TCRdb copy retains only in-frame clones and omits some. Of approximately 89,000 clones listed, about 89% were seen once; the top ten hold 3.5% to 5.5%. About this clone: What it binds is not known.

The sequencing used peripheral blood, collected on day 0 of MenACWY control vaccination. The chain recombines TRBV6-1 with TRBJ1-5; D is ambiguous. The source is an adult in good health. For the CDR3, the DNA is TGTGCCAGCAGTGAAGGCAGAGGTAACAATCAGCCCCAGCATTTT. Translating it yields CASSEGRGNNQPQHF.